The 30 T cell receptor beta chains in this list originate from one sample, sequenced in a study of blood T cell repertoires in COVID-19. TCRdb's table, derived via immunoSEQ multiplex PCR, lists solely in-frame clones and lacks some. Altogether around 190,000 clones are present, 80% to 90% being singletons, with the ten largest covering around 8.6%. The specimen was peripheral blood. These receptors all stem from a man aged 50-60 years with active or convalescent COVID-19.

This sequence joins TRBV27 and TRBJ1-6; 9 positions match TRBD1. Germline V CDR1 and CDR2: MNHEY, SMNVEV (reference sequence). V shed 2 bases, J shed 0 bases, and the junction held 2 bases outside the gene matches. The CDR3 extends over 17 amino acids. The CDR3 DNA is TGTGCCAGCAGTTTAGGGACAGGGAGCTCCTATAATTCACCCCTCCACTTT. It specifies CASSLGTGSSYNSPLHF.

For this clone: Other DNA variants within this sample encode the same CDR3. The chain recombines TRBV7-9 with TRBJ1-1; tentative D call: TRBD1 (5 bases). The V and J ends lost 3 bases and 1 base respectively, with 6 bases between them. This CDR3 has 13 residues. The germline V gene encodes CDR1 SEHNR and CDR2 FQNEAQ (reference sequence). For the CDR3, the DNA is TGTGCCAGCAGCTTGCAGGGGAACACTGAAGCTTTCTTT. It is translated as CASSLQGNTEAFF.

On this clone itself: The same CDR3 arises from other DNA sequences in this sample as well. V usage is TRBV9 and J usage is TRBJ1-6, with TRBD1 matching over 9 bases. This CDR3 is built from 15 residues. The V segment lost 0 bases and the J segment 10 bases; nucleotides outside the gene matches: 5. Looked up from germline, CDR1 is SGDLS and CDR2 is YYNGEE. The CDR3 here is CASSVEGQGGSPLHF. The DNA of the CDR3 is TGTGCCAGCAGCGTAGAGGGACAGGGAGGATCACCCCTCCACTTT.

This sequence joins TRBV2 and TRBJ2-1; no reliable D call. From germline, CDR1 is SNHLY and CDR2 FYNNEI. Deletions cut 1 base from V and 10 bases from J, with 5 bases between. The length of the CDR3 is 11 residues. CDR3 region: CASSEVGEQFF. The CDR3 nucleotides read TGTGCCAGCAGTGAAGTCGGGGAGCAGTTCTTC.

This chain uses TRBV12-5 with TRBJ1-1, with a tentative D call TRBD1 (6 bases). Looked up from germline, CDR1 is LGHNT and CDR2 is FRNRAP. Trimming pared 6 bases from V and 2 bases from J, leaving 10 bases between. The CDR3 loop spans 13 amino acids. The DNA for the CDR3 is TGTGCTAGTGGCGGACAGCTTAACACTGAAGCTTTCTTT. Protein: CASGGQLNTEAFF.

This chain uses TRBV6-4 with TRBJ1-2; unclear D gene. The CDR3 consists of 19 residues. V gave up 3 bases and J gave up 0 bases, with 23 bases separating them. Germline V gene data show CDR1 as MRHNA and CDR2 as SNTAGT. CDR3 sequence reads: CASSEFYLGSALANYGYTF. In DNA form, the CDR3 reads TGTGCCAGCAGTGAATTCTATCTGGGCTCGGCACTAGCTAACTATGGCTACACCTTC.

The CDR3 reads CASGGTLYGYTF. Here the CDR3 DNA reads TGTGCCAGTGGAGGAACCCTTTATGGCTACACCTTC. This chain joins TRBV2 and TRBJ1-2, with D unclear. Germline CDR1 is SNHLY and CDR2 is FYNNEI. V was cut by 9 bases and J by 5 bases, with 13 bases left in between. The CDR3 sequence is 12 residues long.

The J gene is TRBJ1-4, the V gene TRBV7-2; TRBD1 matches 7 bases. CDR1 and CDR2 from the germline V gene are SGHTA and FQGNSA. The CDR3 runs 16 residues. J was trimmed by 12 bases and V by 0 bases; bases with no gene match: 13. The CDR3 loop reads CASSLALGRGGWELFF. CDR3 nucleotides: TGTGCCAGCAGCTTAGCTTTGGGGAGAGGGGGCTGGGAACTGTTTTTT.

This clone was detected only a few times. V gene TRBV29-1 combines with J gene TRBJ1-2; 11 bases align to TRBD1. CDR1 and CDR2 (germline): SQVTM, ANQGSEA. The CDR3 consists of 15 residues. V trimming: 4 bases; J trimming: 5 bases; junction bases outside the gene matches: 9. CDR3 DNA sequence: TGCAGCGTTGTGGACAGGGGGCGCGCCCTGTATGGCTACACCTTC. It is translated as CSVVDRGRALYGYTF.

The gene calls are TRBV14 and TRBJ2-1, with D uncertain. V was trimmed by 4 bases and J by 15 bases, leaving 16 bases between them. Germline CDR1 is SGHDN and CDR2 is FVKESK. There are 12 residues in the CDR3. CDR3 region: CASSLGPSVGFF. In nucleotides, the CDR3 is TGTGCCAGCAGCCTGGGCCCCTCCGTGGGGTTCTTC.

The rearrangement joins TRBV28 to TRBJ1-1; the D gene is possibly TRBD1 (6 bases). The V gene's germline CDR1 is MDHEN and CDR2 SYDVKM. The CDR3 length is 15 residues. V lost 7 bases, J lost 2 bases, and 17 bases lay in between. CDR3 loop: CASMRRQALNTEAFF. The CDR3 nucleotides read TGTGCCAGCATGCGTCGACAGGCTCTAAACACTGAAGCTTTCTTT.

The CDR3 loop reads CASEGLERTSEQYF. The CDR3 DNA follows: TGTGCCAGCGAGGGACTAGAGAGGACGAGCGAGCAGTACTTC. The rearrangement uses TRBV6-5 and TRBJ2-7; TRBD2 matches at 8 bases. The CDR3 runs 14 residues. Germline V gene data show CDR1 as MNHEY and CDR2 as SVGAGI. Trimming cost V 8 bases and J 6 bases; bases outside gene matches: 12.

The rearrangement joins TRBV30 to TRBJ2-1, with D perhaps matching TRBD1 (5 bases). Trimming removed 2 bases at V and 6 bases at J, with 11 bases between. Germline-derived CDR1 and CDR2 are GTSNPN and SVGIG (reference sequence). This CDR3 region has 13 residues. For the CDR3, the DNA is TGTGCCTGGAGTACAGGACAAAGCAATGAGCAGTTCTTC. Amino acid sequence: CAWSTGQSNEQFF.

J is TRBJ2-1 and V is TRBV9, with 10 bases lining up with TRBD2. This CDR3 region has 15 residues. CDR1 and CDR2 from the germline V gene are SGDLS and YYNGEE. Unmatched junction bases numbered 7, after V lost 3 bases and J lost 7 bases. The CDR3 is CASSALAGGGNEQFF. The CDR3 nucleotides read TGTGCCAGCAGCGCCTTAGCGGGGGGAGGAAATGAGCAGTTCTTC.

J is TRBJ2-1 and V is TRBV7-2; possibly TRBD2 for D (7 bases). The germline V gene has CDR1 SGHTA and CDR2 FQGNSA. The CDR3 is 15 residues long. Trimming shortened V by 5 bases and J by 3 bases, and 14 bases separated the two germline ends. Here the CDR3 DNA reads TGTGCCAGCAGCCGCGGGGGCCCGCTCTACAATGAGCAGTTCTTC. It specifies CASSRGGPLYNEQFF. Drawing the rest from reference TRBV7-2 and TRBJ2-1, the complete variable domain is GAGVSQSPSNKVTEKGKDVELRCDPISGHTALYWYRQSLGQGLEFLIYFQGNSAPDKSGLPSDRFSAERTGGSVSTLTIQRTQQEDSAVYLCASSRGGPLYNEQFFGPGTRLTVL.

This chain joins TRBV4-2 and TRBJ2-5; D perhaps matches TRBD1 (6 bases). Trimming shortened V by 4 bases and J by 2 bases, and 11 bases separated the two germline ends. This CDR3 contains 14 residues. CDR1 is LGHNA and CDR2 is YNFKEQ in the germline V gene. CDR3 DNA: TGTGCCAGCAGCCGAACGGGACAACAAGAGACCCAGTACTTC. Its translation: CASSRTGQQETQYF.

This rearrangement joins TRBV7-2 to TRBJ2-7, with D maybe TRBD1 (8 bases). This CDR3 has 14 residues. The germline gives CDR1 SGHTA, CDR2 FQGNSA. V was shortened by 4 bases and J by 6 bases, with 16 bases between the two germline ends. CDR3 sequence reads: CASSSLDREGEQYF. In DNA, the CDR3 is TGTGCCAGCAGCTCCTTGGACAGGGAGGGCGAGCAGTACTTC.

In its sample, this clone was seen once. The V gene is TRBV7-3, the J gene TRBJ2-7, with D maybe TRBD1 (6 bases). This CDR3 contains 18 residues. V was pared by 2 bases and J by 0 bases, with 20 bases between. The germline V gene encodes CDR1 SGHTA and CDR2 FQGTGA. CDR3: CASSLPLPKSQGSYEQYF. DNA for the CDR3: TGTGCCAGCAGCTTACCCCTACCTAAATCACAGGGCTCCTACGAGCAGTACTTC.

The chain combines TRBV6-6 with TRBJ1-2, with TRBD1 matching 9 bases. V shed 6 bases and J 3 bases; nucleotides not matched to a gene: 8. In germline, CDR1 is MNHNY, CDR2 SVGAGI (reference sequence). The CDR3 extends over 15 amino acids. The CDR3 loop reads CASSGVDRGDYGYTF. The DNA of the CDR3 is TGTGCCAGCAGCGGAGTGGACAGGGGTGACTATGGCTACACCTTC.

The V and J genes are TRBV6-6 and TRBJ2-5; tentative D call: TRBD2 (5 bases). Germline CDR1 is MNHNY and CDR2 is SVGAGI (reference sequence). The CDR3 is made up of 15 amino acids. V was shortened by 2 bases and J by 0 bases, with 10 bases between the two germline ends. The CDR3 loop reads CASSYRTGYQETQYF. For the CDR3, the DNA is TGTGCCAGCAGTTACCGCACGGGGTACCAAGAGACCCAGTACTTC.

The chain links TRBV6-5 to TRBJ1-4, with a weak D call TRBD1 (6 bases). The CDR3 runs 14 residues. The germline V gene encodes CDR1 MNHEY and CDR2 SVGAGI. Trimming stripped 6 bases from V and 8 bases from J, with 16 bases between. The CDR3 here is CASRDAGTSEKLFF. The CDR3 bases are TGTGCCAGCAGGGACGCCGGGACATCGGAAAAACTGTTTTTT.

The gene calls are TRBV15 and TRBJ2-7; TRBD2 matches at 7 bases. V lost 0 bases, J lost 2 bases, and 4 bases stayed unmatched. This CDR3 region has 15 residues. The germline V gene has CDR1 LNHNV and CDR2 YYDKDF (reference sequence). DNA of the CDR3: TGTGCCACCAGCAGAGATCGGGGAGGGACCTACGAGCAGTACTTC. It codes for CATSRDRGGTYEQYF. Using reference TRBV15 and TRBJ2-7 for the parts outside the CDR3, the full variable domain is DAMVIQNPRYQVTQFGKPVTLSCSQTLNHNVMYWYQQKSSQAPKLLFHYYDKDFNNEADTPDNFQSRRPNTSFCFLDIRSPGLGDTAMYLCATSRDRGGTYEQYFGPGTRLTVT.

The V and J genes are TRBV19 and TRBJ2-5, with TRBD1 matching over 7 bases. CDR1 and CDR2 from the germline V gene are LNHDA and SQIVND (reference sequence). This CDR3 has 15 amino acids. V gave up 5 bases and J gave up 2 bases; unmatched junction bases: 8. The CDR3 here is CASSVQTGRQETQYF. In nucleotides, the CDR3 is TGTGCCAGTAGTGTACAGACAGGGCGTCAAGAGACCCAGTACTTC.

This chain links TRBV5-1 with TRBJ2-1; 8 positions match TRBD2. The germline gives CDR1 SGHRS, CDR2 YFSETQ. V was pared by 4 bases and J by 7 bases, with 7 bases of the junction left unmatched. This CDR3 region has 14 residues. The CDR3 sequence: CASSPGTRGNEQFF. CDR3 nucleotides: TGCGCCAGCAGCCCCGGGACTAGAGGGAATGAGCAGTTCTTC.

The V and J genes are TRBV7-2 and TRBJ2-3; 16 bases fit TRBD2. V lost 1 base, J lost 6 bases, and 10 bases stayed unmatched. The CDR3 length is 19 residues. Germline V CDR1 and CDR2: SGHTA, FQGNSA. The CDR3 sequence is CASSLDWGLAGGPRDTQYF. The DNA for the CDR3 is TGTGCCAGCAGCTTAGACTGGGGACTAGCGGGGGGGCCGAGGGATACGCAGTATTTT. Complete variable domain (other parts from reference TRBV7-2 and TRBJ2-3): GAGVSQSPSNKVTEKGKDVELRCDPISGHTALYWYRQSLGQGLEFLIYFQGNSAPDKSGLPSDRFSAERTGGSVSTLTIQRTQQEDSAVYLCASSLDWGLAGGPRDTQYFGPGTRLTVL.

The genes are TRBV9 and TRBJ1-4, with 10 bases that match TRBD1. J gave up 7 bases and V 4 bases, and 7 bases lay outside the gene matches. The germline gives CDR1 SGDLS, CDR2 YYNGEE. The CDR3 runs to 15 residues. This CDR3 reads CASSPRDRGFEKLFF. The CDR3 DNA reads TGTGCCAGCAGCCCCAGGGACAGGGGTTTTGAAAAACTGTTTTTT. Variable domain in full (rest from reference TRBV9 and TRBJ1-4): DSGVTQTPKHLITATGQRVTLRCSPRSGDLSVYWYQQSLDQGLQFLIQYYNGEERAKGNILERFSAQQFPDLHSELNLSSLELGDSALYFCASSPRDRGFEKLFFGSGTQLSVL.

DNA for the CDR3: TGTGCCAGCAGCTTCCTCGGGGGAGGGAGGGAGACCCAGTACTTC. It yields the protein CASSFLGGGRETQYF. The chain carries TRBV5-6 and TRBJ2-5, with 7 bases matching TRBD2. In germline, CDR1 is SGHDT, CDR2 YYEEEE. CDR3 size: 15 residues. V shed 2 bases and J 5 bases; nucleotides not matched to a gene: 9. Full variable domain (missing parts from reference TRBV5-6 and TRBJ2-5): DAGVTQSPTHLIKTRGQQVTLRCSPKSGHDTVSWYQQALGQGPQFIFQYYEEEERQRGNFPDRFSGHQFPNYSSELNVNALLLGDSALYLCASSFLGGGRETQYFGPGTRLLVL.

This chain uses TRBV2 with TRBJ2-3; TRBD2 agrees at 7 bases. CDR1 is SNHLY, CDR2 FYNNEI, per germline. The CDR3 extends over 15 amino acids. After removal of 1 base from V and 0 bases from J, the junction contained 1 base not matched to a gene. CDR3 in amino acids: CASSEGGGSTDTQYF. CDR3 nucleotide sequence: TGTGCCAGCAGTGAAGGGGGGGGAAGCACAGATACGCAGTATTTT.

J is TRBJ1-2 and V is TRBV12-3 or TRBV12-4; no reliable D call. There are 12 residues in the CDR3. V lost 4 bases and J 7 bases, leaving 10 bases between the germline ends. CDR3 nucleotides: TGTGCCAGCAGTTCACCAGGATTTGGCTACACCTTC. It translates to CASSSPGFGYTF.

The gene calls are TRBV6-5 and TRBJ2-5; the D gene is possibly TRBD2 (7 bases). Trimming took off 3 bases at V and 5 bases at J, with 10 bases between the two ends. This CDR3 is built from 13 residues. Germline loops: CDR1 MNHEY, CDR2 SVGAGI. Written as DNA, the CDR3 is TGTGCCAGCAGTTATGGGGGGGCTGAGACCCAGTACTTC. Translation gives CASSYGGAETQYF.